This note documents a single TCR beta chain sequence. Its antigen is not identified. At one of its ends the junction is not consistent with the germline gene, which may arise from a read error. This sample is part of a study of blood T cells in healthy people across ages. Overall study findings and caveats: Reliance upon unsorted PBMCs precluded definitive naive versus antigen-experienced comparison. Researchers report that TCR beta diversity correlated strongly with naive T cell percentage.

The second PCR ran roughly 7 to 12 cycles with a sample-barcoded 5' primer and J-beta primers. Using its own MiXCR run on the 5' RACE reads, TCRdb lists one record per CDR3 protein. The table lists approximately 690,000 distinct CDR3 sequences, around 43% of them singletons, with 25% to 35% in the top ten. CDR1 is SGHTA, CDR2 FQGNSA, per germline. This CDR3 is 14 amino acids long. The people who gave samples were healthy Caucasians from Russia, aged about 6 to 100. This TCR was sampled from an elderly man in good health. The rearrangement joins TRBV7-2 to TRBJ2-3; D might be TRBD1 or TRBD2, each matching 5 bases. The sample was blood. The CDR3 nucleotides are TGTGCCGGCAGCACGGGACGGCGCGGGTATACGCAGTATTTT. Translating gives CAGSTGRRGYTQYF. Based on the CDR3 plus reference TRBV7-2 and TRBJ2-3, the full variable domain is GAGVSQSPSNKVTEKGKDVELRCDPISGHTALYWYRQSLGQGLEFLIYFQGNSAPDKSGLPSDRFSAERTGGSVSTLTIQRTQQEDSAVYLCAGSTGRRGYTQYFGPGTRLTVL.